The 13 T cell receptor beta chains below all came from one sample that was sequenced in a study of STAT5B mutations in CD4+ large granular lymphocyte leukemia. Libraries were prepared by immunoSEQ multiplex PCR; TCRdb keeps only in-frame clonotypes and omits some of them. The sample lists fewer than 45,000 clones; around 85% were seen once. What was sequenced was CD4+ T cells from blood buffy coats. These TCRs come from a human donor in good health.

The CDR3 reads CASSYFQVNSPLHF. For the CDR3, the DNA is TGTGCCAGCAGTTACTTTCAGGTTAATTCACCCCTCCACTTT. The rearrangement joins TRBV6-5 to TRBJ1-6; D ambiguous. CDR1 and CDR2 from the germline V gene are MNHEY and SVGAGI. Trimming took off 1 base at V and 6 bases at J, with 7 bases between the two ends. The CDR3 extends over 14 amino acids.

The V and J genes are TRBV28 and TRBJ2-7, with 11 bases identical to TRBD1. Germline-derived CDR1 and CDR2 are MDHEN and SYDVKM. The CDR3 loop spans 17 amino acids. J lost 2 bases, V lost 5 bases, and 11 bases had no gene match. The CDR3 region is CASSRVSGGQGAYEQYF. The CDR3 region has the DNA TGTGCCAGCAGTAGGGTTTCAGGGGGACAGGGGGCCTACGAGCAGTACTTC.

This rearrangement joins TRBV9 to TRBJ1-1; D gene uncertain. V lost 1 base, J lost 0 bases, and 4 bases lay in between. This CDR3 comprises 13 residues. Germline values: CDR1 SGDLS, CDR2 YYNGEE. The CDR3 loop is CASSVRVNTEAFF. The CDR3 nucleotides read TGTGCCAGCAGCGTAAGGGTGAACACTGAAGCTTTCTTT.

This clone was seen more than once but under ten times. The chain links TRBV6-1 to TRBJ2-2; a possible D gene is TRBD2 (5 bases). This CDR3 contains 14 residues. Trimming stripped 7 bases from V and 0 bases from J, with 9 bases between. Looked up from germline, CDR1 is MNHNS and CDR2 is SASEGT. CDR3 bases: TGTGCCAGCATCCCCGGGACGAACACCGGGGAGCTGTTTTTT. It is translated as CASIPGTNTGELFF.

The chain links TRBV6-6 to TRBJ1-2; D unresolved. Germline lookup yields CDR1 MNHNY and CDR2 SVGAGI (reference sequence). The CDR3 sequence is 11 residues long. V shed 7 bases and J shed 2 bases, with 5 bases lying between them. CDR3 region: CASNGNYGYTF. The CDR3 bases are TGTGCCAGCAACGGCAACTATGGCTACACCTTC.

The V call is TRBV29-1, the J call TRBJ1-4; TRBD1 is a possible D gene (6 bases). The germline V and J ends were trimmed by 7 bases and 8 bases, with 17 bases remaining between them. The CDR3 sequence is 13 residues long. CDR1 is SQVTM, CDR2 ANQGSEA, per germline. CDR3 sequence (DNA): TGCAGCGCCGTTGAGCAACAGGGCGAAAAACTGTTTTTT. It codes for CSAVEQQGEKLFF.

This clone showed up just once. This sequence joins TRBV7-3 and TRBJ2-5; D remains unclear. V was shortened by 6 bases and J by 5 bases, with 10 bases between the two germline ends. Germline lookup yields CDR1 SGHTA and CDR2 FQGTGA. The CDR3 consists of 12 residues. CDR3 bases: TGTGCCAGCAGTCGCACCGGGGAGACCCAGTACTTC. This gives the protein CASSRTGETQYF.

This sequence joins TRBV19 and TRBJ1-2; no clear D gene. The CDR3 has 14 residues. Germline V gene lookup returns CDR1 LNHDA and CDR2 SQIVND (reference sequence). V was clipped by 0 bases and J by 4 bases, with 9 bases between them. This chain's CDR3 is CASSIDPKVYGYTF. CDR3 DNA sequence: TGTGCCAGTAGTATAGATCCGAAAGTCTATGGCTACACCTTC.

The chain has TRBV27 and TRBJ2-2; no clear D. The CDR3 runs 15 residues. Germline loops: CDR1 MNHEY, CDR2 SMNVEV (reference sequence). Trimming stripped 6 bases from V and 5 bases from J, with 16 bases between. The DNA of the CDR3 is TGTGCCAGCAGGGGCCTGGCGGAACCGACCGGGGAGCTGTTTTTT. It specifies CASRGLAEPTGELFF.

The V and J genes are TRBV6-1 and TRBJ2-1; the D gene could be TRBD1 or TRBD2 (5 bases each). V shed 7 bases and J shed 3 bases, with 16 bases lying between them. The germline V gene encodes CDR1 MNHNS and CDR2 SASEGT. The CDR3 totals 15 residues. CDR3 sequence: CASISGTYNYNEQFF. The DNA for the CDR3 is TGTGCCAGCATCTCCGGGACCTATAACTACAATGAGCAGTTCTTC.

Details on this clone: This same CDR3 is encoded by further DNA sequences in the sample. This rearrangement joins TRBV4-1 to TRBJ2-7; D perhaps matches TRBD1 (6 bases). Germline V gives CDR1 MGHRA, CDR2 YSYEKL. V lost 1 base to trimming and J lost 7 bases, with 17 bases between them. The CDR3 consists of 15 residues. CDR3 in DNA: TGCGCCAGCAGCCAAGGGTTGAGGGGGATGGATGAGCAGTACTTC. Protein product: CASSQGLRGMDEQYF.

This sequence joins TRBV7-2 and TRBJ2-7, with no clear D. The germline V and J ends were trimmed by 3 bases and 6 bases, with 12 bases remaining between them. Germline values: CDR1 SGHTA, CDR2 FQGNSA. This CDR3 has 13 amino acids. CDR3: CASSFQLPPEQYF. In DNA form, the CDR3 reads TGTGCCAGCAGCTTCCAACTGCCCCCCGAGCAGTACTTC. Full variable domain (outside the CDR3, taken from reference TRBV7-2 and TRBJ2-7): GAGVSQSPSNKVTEKGKDVELRCDPISGHTALYWYRQSLGQGLEFLIYFQGNSAPDKSGLPSDRFSAERTGGSVSTLTIQRTQQEDSAVYLCASSFQLPPEQYFGPGTRLTVT.

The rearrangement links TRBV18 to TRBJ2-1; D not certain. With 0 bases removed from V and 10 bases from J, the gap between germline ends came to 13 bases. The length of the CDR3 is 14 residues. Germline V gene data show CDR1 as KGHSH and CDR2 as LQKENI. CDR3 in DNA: TGTGCCAGCTCACCACCCGCCGTAATTTTCGAGCAGTTCTTC. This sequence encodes CASSPPAVIFEQFF.